These 25 T cell receptor beta chains were all obtained from the same sample, sequenced in a study of neurological immune-mediated disorders. TCRdb fed the 5' RACE reads into MiXCR, producing one record per CDR3 protein. Of about 38,000 distinct CDR3 sequences in the sample, 11% are singletons; the top ten hold 3.5% to 4%. Time point: technical triplicate 1. The sequencing sample was made of PBMCs. These receptors were obtained from a man in his 60s with HTLV-1-associated myelopathy (HAM/TSP).

There are many counts of this clonotype. J is TRBJ2-5 and V is TRBV5-1, with no clear D. Trimming removed 4 bases at V and 7 bases at J, with 14 bases between. CDR3 length: 13 residues. The germline V gene has CDR1 SGHRS and CDR2 YFSETQ. CDR3 sequence: CASSIDLSGTQYF. CDR3 in DNA: TGCGCCAGCAGCATCGACCTATCTGGGACCCAGTACTTC.

This clonotype was observed many times. The chain employs TRBV25-1 and TRBJ2-7; perhaps TRBD2 as D (6 bases). The CDR3 spans 14 residues. Germline values: CDR1 MGHDK, CDR2 SYGVNS. Trimming took off 8 bases at V and 4 bases at J, with 18 bases between the two ends. In nucleotides, the CDR3 is TGTGCCAGCGGGCAAAGAGGTGCGGGGTACGAGCAGTACTTC. Its protein product is CASGQRGAGYEQYF.

This clonotype was picked up many times. V gene TRBV7-2 combines with J gene TRBJ2-4; D gene uncertain. This CDR3 is built from 12 residues. The germline V and J ends were trimmed by 5 bases and 9 bases, with 11 bases remaining between them. From germline, CDR1 is SGHTA and CDR2 FQGNSA. The CDR3 region is CASSPRVGIQYF. CDR3 in DNA: TGTGCCAGCAGCCCCCGGGTGGGCATTCAGTACTTC.

This clonotype was counted many times. This rearrangement joins TRBV12-3 or TRBV12-4 to TRBJ2-5; 9 bases align to TRBD1. The CDR3 is 15 residues long. Trimming at V came to 4 bases and at J to 3 bases, leaving 6 bases not matched to a gene. CDR3 nucleotide sequence: TGTGCCAGCAGTTCCCGGGACAGGGCTAAAGAGACCCAGTACTTC. Its translation is CASSSRDRAKETQYF.

V gene TRBV19 combines with J gene TRBJ1-1, with 10 bases matching TRBD1. CDR1 and CDR2 from the germline V gene are LNHDA and SQIVND (reference sequence). This CDR3 has 13 amino acids. V shed 7 bases and J 8 bases; nucleotides not matched to a gene: 7. The CDR3 is CASNRQGATEAFF. CDR3 nucleotides: TGTGCCAGTAATCGACAGGGGGCAACGGAAGCTTTCTTT.

This clonotype is labeled as medium-sized. The chain uses TRBV20-1 and TRBJ2-3; 7 bases fit TRBD2. V trimming: 3 bases; J trimming: 2 bases; junction bases outside the gene matches: 11. The CDR3 extends over 16 amino acids. CDR1 is DFQATT, CDR2 SNEGSKA, per germline (reference sequence). The CDR3 reads CSASYPGRELTDTQYF. The CDR3 bases are TGCAGTGCTAGTTACCCCGGGCGGGAGCTCACAGATACGCAGTATTTT.

This clonotype was seen at least ten times. This chain uses TRBV5-1 with TRBJ2-7, with D perhaps TRBD1 (6 bases). Germline loops: CDR1 SGHRS, CDR2 YFSETQ. V gave up 2 bases and J gave up 0 bases, with 12 bases separating them. CDR3 length: 15 residues. The DNA of the CDR3 is TGCGCCAGCAGCTTAAACAGGGATAGCTCCTACGAGCAGTACTTC. This translates into CASSLNRDSSYEQYF.

This clonotype was detected many times. This chain links TRBV7-2 with TRBJ1-6, with D unresolved. The CDR3 contains 14 residues. Trimming pared 6 bases from V and 7 bases from J, leaving 13 bases between. Germline V CDR1 and CDR2: SGHTA, FQGNSA. DNA of the CDR3: TGTGCCAGCAGTCCACAGAGAGCCAATTCACCCCTCCACTTT. Translation gives CASSPQRANSPLHF. Based on the CDR3 plus reference TRBV7-2 and TRBJ1-6, the full variable domain is GAGVSQSPSNKVTEKGKDVELRCDPISGHTALYWYRQSLGQGLEFLIYFQGNSAPDKSGLPSDRFSAERTGGSVSTLTIQRTQQEDSAVYLCASSPQRANSPLHFGNGTRLTVT.

In its sample, this clonotype was seen many times. The rearrangement links TRBV9 to TRBJ2-1; D remains unclear. The CDR3 is 16 residues long. Germline CDR1 reads SGDLS; CDR2 reads YYNGEE. Trimming removed 0 bases at V and 7 bases at J, with 17 bases between. The CDR3 DNA sequence: TGTGCCAGCAGCGTAGGAATGGTCGAGGCTTGGAATGAGCAGTTCTTC. Protein product: CASSVGMVEAWNEQFF.

There are many counts of this clonotype. This chain connects TRBV6-1 to TRBJ2-5; 7 nucleotides match TRBD2. Germline-derived CDR1 and CDR2 are MNHNS and SASEGT. V was clipped by 7 bases and J by 3 bases; unmatched bases: 11. The CDR3 runs to 15 residues. The CDR3 spells CASKLRAGAEETQYF. In DNA, the CDR3 is TGTGCCAGCAAATTGCGGGCGGGAGCAGAAGAGACCCAGTACTTC.

In this sample, this clonotype turned up many times. This chain connects TRBV12-3 or TRBV12-4 to TRBJ2-2; no clear D. V was cut by 7 bases and J by 3 bases, with 9 bases left in between. The CDR3 is 13 residues long. CDR3 bases: TGTGCCAGCACCATGAGTTACACCGGGGAGCTGTTTTTT. It specifies CASTMSYTGELFF.

This clonotype has ten or more counts. The rearrangement uses TRBV10-3 and TRBJ2-6, with D uncertain. The CDR3 contains 16 residues. Germline CDR1 ENHRY, CDR2 SYGVKD. V shed 6 bases and J shed 0 bases, with 12 bases lying between them. In nucleotides, the CDR3 is TGTGCCATCAGGCCCCCCGTGAGCTCTGGGGCCAACGTCCTGACTTTC. It specifies CAIRPPVSSGANVLTF.

This clonotype was observed at least ten times. V and J are TRBV6-1 and TRBJ1-1; the D is unclear. CDR3 length equals 13 residues. Trimming removed 4 bases from V and 0 bases from J, with 6 bases in between. The V gene's germline CDR1 is MNHNS and CDR2 SASEGT. The chain's CDR3 is CASSAQMNTEAFF. In DNA form, the CDR3 reads TGTGCCAGCAGTGCACAAATGAACACTGAAGCTTTCTTT.

This clonotype was found many times. The rearrangement uses TRBV29-1 and TRBJ1-1; D is perhaps TRBD1 (5 bases). With 0 bases removed from V and 4 bases from J, the gap between germline ends came to 12 bases. Germline-derived CDR1 and CDR2 are SQVTM and ANQGSEA. The CDR3 has 14 amino acids. Written as DNA, the CDR3 is TGCAGCGTTGAAGATCTCAGTCAGGGCACTGAAGCTTTCTTT. Translated, it gives CSVEDLSQGTEAFF.

This clonotype appeared many times. The rearrangement uses TRBV27 and TRBJ1-3; D remains ambiguous. The CDR3 sequence is 14 residues long. The V gene lost 4 bases and the J gene lost 4 bases, with 11 bases spanning the gap. The germline CDR1 and CDR2 sequences are MNHEY and SMNVEV (reference sequence). The CDR3, as DNA: TGTGCCAGCAGTTCTGACATAGCGGGAAACACCATATATTTT. It specifies CASSSDIAGNTIYF.

In this sample, this clonotype turned up a few times. The rearrangement uses TRBV21-1 and TRBJ2-2. TRBV21-1 has pseudogene status. CDR3 length: 15 amino acids. CDR3 in DNA: TGTACCAGCAGCCCTCGGACGGATAACACCGGGGAGCTGTTTTTT. Amino acid sequence: CTSSPRTDNTGELFF.

Ten or more counts support this clonotype. The V gene is TRBV5-1, the J gene TRBJ1-4; 8 nucleotides match TRBD1. V trimming: 2 bases; J trimming: 10 bases; junction bases outside the gene matches: 13. The CDR3 length is 16 residues. CDR1 is SGHRS and CDR2 is YFSETQ in the germline V gene. CDR3 nucleotide sequence: TGCGCCAGCAGCTTCGGACAGGGATTGGGGGAAGGAAAACTGTTTTTT. Encoded protein: CASSFGQGLGEGKLFF.

This chain connects TRBV27 to TRBJ2-1, with D perhaps matching TRBD2 (5 bases). With 5 bases removed from V and 3 bases from J, the gap between germline ends came to 11 bases. Germline-derived CDR1 and CDR2 are MNHEY and SMNVEV (reference sequence). The CDR3 runs 14 residues. The DNA of the CDR3 is TGTGCCAGCAGTCCTTACGGAGGCTACAATGAGCAGTTCTTC. This translates into CASSPYGGYNEQFF.

This clonotype has at least ten counts. This chain connects TRBV6-2 or TRBV6-3 to TRBJ2-2; D is uncertain. Germline lookup yields CDR1 MNHEY and CDR2 SVGEGT. V was trimmed by 2 bases and J by 2 bases, leaving 6 bases between them. There are 14 residues in the CDR3. DNA for the CDR3: TGTGCCAGCAGTTACAACGTTAACACCGGGGAGCTGTTTTTT. As protein: CASSYNVNTGELFF.

The table lists this clonotype with many counts. The chain is built from TRBV20-1 and TRBJ2-7; TRBD2 matches 7 bases. There are 16 residues in the CDR3. The trim removed 3 bases at V and 3 bases at J, leaving 14 bases unmatched. Germline V gene sequence: CDR1 DFQATT, CDR2 SNEGSKA (reference sequence). CDR3 sequence reads: CSASGRERGDVYEQYF. Here the CDR3 DNA reads TGCAGTGCTAGTGGTAGGGAGCGGGGCGACGTCTACGAGCAGTACTTC.

This clonotype appeared many times. J is TRBJ1-1 and V is TRBV14; no firm D call. This CDR3 region has 13 residues. V dropped 3 bases and J dropped 7 bases, with 12 bases sitting between them. Germline CDR1 and CDR2: SGHDN and FVKESK. The CDR3: CASSHFPEGEAFF. Here the CDR3 DNA reads TGTGCCAGCAGCCATTTTCCGGAGGGTGAAGCTTTCTTT. The variable domain in full, completed from reference TRBV14 and TRBJ1-1, reads EAGVTQFPSHSVIEKGQTVTLRCDPISGHDNLYWYRRVMGKEIKFLLHFVKESKQDESGMPNNRFLAERTGGTYSTLKVQPAELEDSGVYFCASSHFPEGEAFFGQGTRLTVV.

This clonotype has a count of ten or more. The gene calls are TRBV9 and TRBJ1-1; D ambiguous. The CDR3 is 15 amino acids. Germline CDR1 is SGDLS and CDR2 is YYNGEE. Trimming shortened V by 0 bases and J by 3 bases, and 12 bases separated the two germline ends. Written as DNA, the CDR3 is TGTGCCAGCAGCGTAGAGGACCGGGGAGACACTGAAGCTTTCTTT. Translation gives CASSVEDRGDTEAFF.

In its sample, this clonotype ranks as medium-sized. The V and J genes are TRBV5-1 and TRBJ2-1, with 7 bases aligning to TRBD2. Germline trimming cut 3 bases from V and 9 bases from J; bases unmatched to any gene: 6. This CDR3 spans 13 amino acids. Germline V CDR1 and CDR2: SGHRS, YFSETQ. The CDR3 here is CASSSRGGGEQFF. CDR3 DNA sequence: TGCGCCAGCAGCTCCCGCGGGGGAGGTGAGCAGTTCTTC.

This clonotype was counted at least ten times. CDR3 sequence (DNA): TGCAGTGCCCCTGGGACTAGCGGGAGGAGGAATGAGCAGTTCTTC. Translating gives CSAPGTSGRRNEQFF. V and J are TRBV20-1 and TRBJ2-1, with TRBD2 matching 15 bases. The V gene's germline CDR1 is DFQATT and CDR2 SNEGSKA (reference sequence). The CDR3 is 15 residues long. Trimming cost V 6 bases and J 7 bases; bases outside gene matches: 7.

This clonotype was detected many times. The V and J genes are TRBV5-1 and TRBJ2-1, with 8 bases matching TRBD2. From germline, CDR1 is SGHRS and CDR2 YFSETQ. The CDR3 loop spans 16 amino acids. The ends lost 0 bases at V and 6 bases at J; junction bases unmatched: 8. The CDR3 nucleotides are TGCGCCAGCAGCTTGGATCCGGGGGGGGTAACCAATGAGCAGTTCTTC. It is translated as CASSLDPGGVTNEQFF.